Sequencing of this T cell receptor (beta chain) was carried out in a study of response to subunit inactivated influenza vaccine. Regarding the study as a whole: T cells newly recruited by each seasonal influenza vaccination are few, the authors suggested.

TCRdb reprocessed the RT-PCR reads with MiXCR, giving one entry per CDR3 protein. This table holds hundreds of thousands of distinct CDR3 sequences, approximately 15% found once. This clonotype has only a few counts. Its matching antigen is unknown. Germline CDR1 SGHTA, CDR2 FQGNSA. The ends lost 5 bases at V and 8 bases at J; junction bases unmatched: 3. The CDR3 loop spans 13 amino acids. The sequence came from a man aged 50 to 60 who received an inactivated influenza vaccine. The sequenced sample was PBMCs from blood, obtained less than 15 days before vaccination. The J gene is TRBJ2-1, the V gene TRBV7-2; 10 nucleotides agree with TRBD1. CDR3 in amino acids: CASSVGTGDEQFF. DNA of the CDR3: TGTGCCAGCAGCGTCGGGACAGGGGATGAGCAGTTCTTC. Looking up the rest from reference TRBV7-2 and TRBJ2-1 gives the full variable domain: GAGVSQSPSNKVTEKGKDVELRCDPISGHTALYWYRQSLGQGLEFLIYFQGNSAPDKSGLPSDRFSAERTGGSVSTLTIQRTQQEDSAVYLCASSVGTGDEQFFGPGTRLTVL.